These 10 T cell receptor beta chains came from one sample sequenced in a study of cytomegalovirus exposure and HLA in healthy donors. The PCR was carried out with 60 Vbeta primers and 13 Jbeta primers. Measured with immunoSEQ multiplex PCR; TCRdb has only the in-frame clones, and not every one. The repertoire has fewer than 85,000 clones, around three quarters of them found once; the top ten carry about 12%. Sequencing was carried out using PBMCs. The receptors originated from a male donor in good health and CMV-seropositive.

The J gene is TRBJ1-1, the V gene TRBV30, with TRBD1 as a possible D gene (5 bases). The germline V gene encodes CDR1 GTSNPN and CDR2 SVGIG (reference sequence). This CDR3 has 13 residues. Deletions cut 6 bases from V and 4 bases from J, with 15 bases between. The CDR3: CACRQLGPTEAFF. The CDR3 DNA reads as TGTGCCTGTCGACAGTTGGGGCCCACTGAAGCTTTCTTT.

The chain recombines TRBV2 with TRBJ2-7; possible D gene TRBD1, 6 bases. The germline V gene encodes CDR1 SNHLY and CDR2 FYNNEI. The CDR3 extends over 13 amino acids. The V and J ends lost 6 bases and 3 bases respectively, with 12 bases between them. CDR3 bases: TGTGCCAGCAGCTCGACAGGTGGCTACGAGCAGTACTTC. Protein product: CASSSTGGYEQYF.

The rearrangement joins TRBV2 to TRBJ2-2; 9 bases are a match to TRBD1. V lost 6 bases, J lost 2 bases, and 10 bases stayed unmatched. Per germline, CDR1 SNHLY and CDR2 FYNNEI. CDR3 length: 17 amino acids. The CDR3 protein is CASRWTGEAVNTGELFF. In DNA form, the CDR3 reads TGTGCCAGCAGATGGACAGGGGAGGCCGTAAACACCGGGGAGCTGTTTTTT.

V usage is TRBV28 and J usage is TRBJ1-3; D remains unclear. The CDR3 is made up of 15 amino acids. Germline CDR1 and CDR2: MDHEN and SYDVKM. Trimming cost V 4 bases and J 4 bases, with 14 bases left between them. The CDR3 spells CASSSAAPGGNTIYF. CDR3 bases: TGTGCCAGCAGTTCAGCAGCCCCGGGAGGAAACACCATATATTTT.

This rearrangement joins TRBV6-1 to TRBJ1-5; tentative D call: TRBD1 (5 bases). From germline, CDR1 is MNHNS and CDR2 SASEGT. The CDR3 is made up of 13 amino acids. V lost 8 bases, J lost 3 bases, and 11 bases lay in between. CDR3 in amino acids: CASRPGYNQPQHF. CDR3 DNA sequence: TGTGCCAGCCGCCCAGGGTACAATCAGCCCCAGCATTTT.

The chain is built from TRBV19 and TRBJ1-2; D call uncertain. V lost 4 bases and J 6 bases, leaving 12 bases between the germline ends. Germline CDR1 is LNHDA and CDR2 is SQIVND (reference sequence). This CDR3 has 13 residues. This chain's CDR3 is CASSTTQLNGYTF. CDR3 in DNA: TGTGCCAGTAGTACCACCCAGTTAAATGGCTACACCTTC.

The CDR3 DNA reads TGTGCCAGCAGTTTGGTCAGGGCTAGCGGTATATCCTACGAGCAGTACTTC. As protein: CASSLVRASGISYEQYF. The J gene is TRBJ2-7, the V gene TRBV27; 7 positions match TRBD2. CDR1 is MNHEY, CDR2 SMNVEV, per germline (reference sequence). CDR3 size: 17 residues. The trim removed 3 bases at V and 1 base at J, leaving 12 bases unmatched.

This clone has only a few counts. The CDR3 DNA is TGTGCCAGCACGGGACAGGGAGATGAGCAGTTCTTC. As protein: CASTGQGDEQFF. The chain carries TRBV2 and TRBJ2-1; 9 bases map to TRBD1. Germline V lookup: CDR1 SNHLY, CDR2 FYNNEI. The CDR3 totals 12 residues. The V gene end was trimmed by 7 bases and the J gene end by 8 bases; junction bases not matched to a gene: 3.

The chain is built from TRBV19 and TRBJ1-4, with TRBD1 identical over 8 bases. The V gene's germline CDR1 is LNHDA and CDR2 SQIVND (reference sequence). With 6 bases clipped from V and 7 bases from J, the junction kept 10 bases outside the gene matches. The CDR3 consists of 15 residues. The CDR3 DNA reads TGTGCCAGTAGGGAGGGCGACAGGGGAGGTGAAAAACTGTTTTTT. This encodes CASREGDRGGEKLFF.

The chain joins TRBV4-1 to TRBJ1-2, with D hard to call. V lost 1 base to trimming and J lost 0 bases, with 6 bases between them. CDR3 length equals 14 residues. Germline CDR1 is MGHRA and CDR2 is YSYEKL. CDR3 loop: CASSQVGANYGYTF. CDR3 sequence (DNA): TGCGCCAGCAGCCAAGTTGGAGCTAACTATGGCTACACCTTC.